Following are 14 T cell receptor beta chains from one sample sequenced in a study of CD8+ T cells in alopecia areata. Specified treatment: oral pan-JAK inhibitor, 5-10 mg twice daily. RNA was extracted and reverse transcribed into cDNA as the sequencing template. Assay used: immunoSEQ multiplex PCR; TCRdb lists only in-frame clones, some missing. This sample has 150,000 to 200,000 clones; under 80% occur once, and the top ten carry about 1.3%. The input for sequencing was CD4+ T cells sorted from blood, taken between weeks 49 and 50, from a patient treated with tofacitinib. These receptors were taken from a human donor with alopecia areata.

The genes are TRBV15 and TRBJ1-6; D is unclear. Trimming removed 1 base from V and 4 bases from J, with 5 bases in between. CDR3 size: 14 residues. CDR1 is LNHNV and CDR2 is YYDKDF in the germline V gene (reference sequence). CDR3 amino acids: CATSRASYNSPLHF. CDR3 sequence (DNA): TGTGCCACCAGCAGAGCGTCGTATAATTCACCCCTCCACTTT.

Notes on this clone: The same CDR3 also results from other DNA sequences found in this sample. The gene calls are TRBV5-1 and TRBJ2-1; possibly TRBD1 for D (6 bases). Germline V gene sequence: CDR1 SGHRS, CDR2 YFSETQ. Trimming shortened V by 0 bases and J by 2 bases, and 9 bases separated the two germline ends. The CDR3 has 15 amino acids. CDR3 bases: TGCGCCAGCAGCTTGGGGGGGCAGACCTACAATGAGCAGTTCTTC. The encoded protein is CASSLGGQTYNEQFF.

This chain uses TRBV30 with TRBJ1-5; 10 positions agree with TRBD1. In germline, CDR1 is GTSNPN, CDR2 SVGIG (reference sequence). The ends lost 0 bases at V and 4 bases at J; junction bases unmatched: 9. The CDR3 spans 17 residues. This CDR3 is CAWSVKAPGQGNQPQHF. CDR3 in DNA: TGTGCCTGGAGTGTAAAAGCCCCGGGACAGGGGAATCAGCCCCAGCATTTT.

This clone turned up a few times. The chain links TRBV29-1 to TRBJ2-3; TRBD1 matches at 9 bases. The germline gives CDR1 SQVTM, CDR2 ANQGSEA. The J segment lost 3 bases and the V segment lost 2 bases, leaving 3 bases of the junction unmatched. The CDR3 consists of 14 residues. Written as DNA, the CDR3 is TGCAGCGTTGAAAGGGGACAGGGTACAGATACGCAGTATTTT. Translation: CSVERGQGTDTQYF.

V and J are TRBV5-4 and TRBJ2-2; a possible D gene is TRBD1 (6 bases). CDR3 size: 14 residues. The germline V gene has CDR1 SGHNT and CDR2 YYREEE (reference sequence). Trimming cost V 4 bases and J 6 bases, with 13 bases left between them. DNA for the CDR3: TGTGCCAGCAGCCCGGACAGTTCCTCCGGGGAGCTGTTTTTT. This sequence encodes CASSPDSSSGELFF. Full variable domain (rest looked up from reference TRBV5-4 and TRBJ2-2): ETGVTQSPTHLIKTRGQQVTLRCSSQSGHNTVSWYQQALGQGPQFIFQYYREEENGRGNFPPRFSGLQFPNYSSELNVNALELDDSALYLCASSPDSSSGELFFGEGSRLTVL.

This chain connects TRBV25-1 to TRBJ1-6; D possibly corresponds to TRBD1 (5 bases). In germline, CDR1 is MGHDK, CDR2 SYGVNS. The V end lost 5 bases, the J end lost 7 bases, and 15 bases lay between the germline ends. The CDR3 runs to 15 residues. The CDR3 sequence: CASSPRQGGNSPLHF. Here the CDR3 DNA reads TGTGCCAGCAGTCCGAGGCAGGGAGGGAATTCACCCCTCCACTTT.

The J gene is TRBJ2-3, the V gene TRBV11-1, with a tentative D call TRBD2 (6 bases). Germline CDR1 SGHAT, CDR2 FQDESV (reference sequence). Trimming removed 3 bases from V and 5 bases from J, with 15 bases in between. The CDR3 extends over 15 amino acids. CDR3 region: CASSFGRLPEDTQYF. The CDR3 coding sequence is TGTGCCAGCAGCTTCGGGAGACTCCCAGAAGATACGCAGTATTTT.

The rearrangement joins TRBV4-3 to TRBJ1-6; D is perhaps TRBD1 (6 bases). This CDR3 comprises 16 residues. Between the trimmed V and J ends, which lost 2 bases and 10 bases, there was a span of 18 bases. The germline V gene encodes CDR1 LGHNA and CDR2 YSLEER. The CDR3: CASSQISGGLASPLHF. As DNA, the CDR3 is TGCGCCAGCAGCCAAATTAGCGGGGGGCTGGCATCACCCCTCCACTTT.

The table lists this clone with a few counts. The sample carries other DNA sequences with the same CDR3. The chain combines TRBV29-1 with TRBJ2-7, with 9 bases matching TRBD1. There are 12 residues in the CDR3. The V gene's germline CDR1 is SQVTM and CDR2 ANQGSEA. Trimming cost V 4 bases and J 2 bases; bases outside gene matches: 0. This chain's CDR3 is CSVGTGAYEQYF. The CDR3 region has the DNA TGCAGCGTTGGGACAGGGGCCTACGAGCAGTACTTC.

This clone was counted between two and nine times. V and J are TRBV7-3 and TRBJ2-3, with 10 bases aligning to TRBD1. V gave up 6 bases and J gave up 6 bases; unmatched junction bases: 6. This CDR3 has 14 amino acids. The germline V gene encodes CDR1 SGHTA and CDR2 FQGTGA. CDR3 loop: CASSPGTGADTQYF. In nucleotides, the CDR3 is TGTGCCAGCAGTCCCGGGACAGGGGCCGATACGCAGTATTTT.

The V gene is TRBV4-2, the J gene TRBJ1-6, with TRBD1 as a possible D gene (5 bases). This CDR3 is built from 15 residues. Germline V gene lookup returns CDR1 LGHNA and CDR2 YNFKEQ. V was cut by 1 base and J by 8 bases, with 12 bases left in between. CDR3 region: CASSQVGTDDSPLHF. For the CDR3, the DNA is TGTGCCAGCAGCCAAGTAGGGACGGACGATTCACCCCTCCACTTT.

V and J are TRBV4-3 and TRBJ1-1; D is ambiguous. The CDR3 runs 14 residues. Germline CDR1 LGHNA, CDR2 YSLEER. V was cut by 1 base and J by 1 base, with 7 bases left in between. The CDR3 bases are TGCGCCAGCAGCCAAGGGTACGGGAACACTGAAGCTTTCTTT. This sequence encodes CASSQGYGNTEAFF.

This chain connects TRBV25-1 to TRBJ1-4; TRBD1 might be the D (5 bases). There are 18 residues in the CDR3. CDR1 MGHDK and CDR2 SYGVNS come from the germline V gene. V gave up 2 bases and J gave up 3 bases, with 19 bases separating them. In DNA form, the CDR3 reads TGTGCCAGCAGTGAAATATTGCCCGGGACTATGGCTAATGAAAAACTGTTTTTT. It yields the protein CASSEILPGTMANEKLFF.

The J gene is TRBJ1-6, the V gene TRBV30; no clear D. Germline V gives CDR1 GTSNPN, CDR2 SVGIG (reference sequence). The CDR3 is 13 amino acids. The V end was cut by 3 bases, the J end by 5 bases, with 8 bases between. The CDR3 DNA sequence: TGTGCCTGGAGCCGAGGAGATAATTCACCCCTCCACTTT. This encodes CAWSRGDNSPLHF.